The clone carrying this T cell receptor beta chain appeared a single time. Germline CDR1 is MNHEY and CDR2 is SVGAGI. After removal of 5 bases from V and 7 bases from J, the junction contained 5 bases not matched to a gene. The CDR3 is 14 residues long. The data were obtained in a study of blood T cell repertoires in COVID-19. About the research overall: Samples came from the United States, Italy and Spain, spanning acute and convalescent COVID-19. The analysed material was cDNA or gDNA that came from T cells, B-cell-depleted T cells, or PBMCs.

In the original processing: From reference gene primer amplification, estimates of nucleated cell counts were derived. Clones were sequenced by immunoSEQ multiplex PCR, and TCRdb holds only the in-frame ones, with some missing. The DNA gave D and trimming, while V, J and clone size come from that table. The sample includes a few hundred thousand clones, roughly 91% of them seen just once. The sample taken for sequencing was peripheral blood. The V call is TRBV6-5, the J call TRBJ1-1; 12 positions agree with TRBD1. This TCR derives from a man between 25 and 39 years old with acute or convalescent COVID-19. DNA of the CDR3: TGTGCCAGCAGTAGGGACAGGGGGCATAGTGAAGCTTTCTTT. Protein: CASSRDRGHSEAFF.